This TCR beta chain was identified during a study of T-cell memory formation after mild COVID-19. Study-level background: Each donor largely had its own TCR clusters.

General study results and limits: Clones that got smaller from day 15 to 85 had even CD4/CD8, while clones growing later tipped toward CD4+.

From the 5' RACE reads, TCRdb called clonotypes with MiXCR, one entry per CDR3 protein. The sample carries 350,000 to 500,000 distinct CDR3 sequences, over 15% recorded once. This clonotype was observed a few times. Its target is unknown. Sequencing was carried out using PBMCs or a T cell subset sorted from them (not recorded which). The TCR comes from a man between 18 and 35 years old who had mild COVID-19 (a few samples of this study predate the infection). Cell type and time point are not known.

The CDR3 coding sequence is TGCGCCAGCAGCCAAGGGGGTAGCCAAAGCACAGATACGCAGTATTTT. As protein: CASSQGGSQSTDTQYF. V usage is TRBV4-3 and J usage is TRBJ2-3; D is uncertain. Germline CDR1 is LGHNA and CDR2 is YSLEER. Trimming took 1 base from V and 0 from J, leaving 11 bases between them. The CDR3 totals 16 residues.